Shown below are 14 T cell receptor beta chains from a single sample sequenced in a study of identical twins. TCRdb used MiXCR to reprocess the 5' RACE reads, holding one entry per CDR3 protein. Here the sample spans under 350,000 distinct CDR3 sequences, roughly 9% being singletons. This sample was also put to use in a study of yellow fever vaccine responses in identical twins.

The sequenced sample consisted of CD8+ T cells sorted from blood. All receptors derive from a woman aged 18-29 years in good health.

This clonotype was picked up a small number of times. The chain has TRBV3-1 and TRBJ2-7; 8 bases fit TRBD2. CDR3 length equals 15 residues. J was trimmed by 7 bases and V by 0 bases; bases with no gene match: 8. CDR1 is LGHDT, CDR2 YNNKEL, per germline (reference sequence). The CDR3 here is CASSQESGGPREQYF. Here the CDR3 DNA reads TGTGCCAGCAGCCAAGAGTCGGGGGGGCCAAGGGAGCAGTACTTC.

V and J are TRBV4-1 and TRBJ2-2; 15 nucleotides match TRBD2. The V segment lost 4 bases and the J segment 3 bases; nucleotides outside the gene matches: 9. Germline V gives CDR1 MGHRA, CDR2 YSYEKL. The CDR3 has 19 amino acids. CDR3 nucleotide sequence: TGCGCCAGCAGCCCCCTAGGGGGACTAGCGGGGGGAGACACCGGGGAGCTGTTTTTT. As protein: CASSPLGGLAGGDTGELFF.

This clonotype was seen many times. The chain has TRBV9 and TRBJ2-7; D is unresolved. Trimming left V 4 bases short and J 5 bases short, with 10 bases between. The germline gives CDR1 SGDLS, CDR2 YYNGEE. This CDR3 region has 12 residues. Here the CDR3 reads CASSPRWNEQYF. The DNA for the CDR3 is TGTGCCAGCAGCCCCCGGTGGAACGAGCAGTACTTC.

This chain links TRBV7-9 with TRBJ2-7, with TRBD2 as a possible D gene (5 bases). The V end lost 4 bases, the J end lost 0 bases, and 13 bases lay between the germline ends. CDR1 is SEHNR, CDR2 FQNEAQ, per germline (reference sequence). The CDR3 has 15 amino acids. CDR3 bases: TGTGCCAGCAGCTCAAGAGACTACGGCTCCTACGAGCAGTACTTC. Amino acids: CASSSRDYGSYEQYF.

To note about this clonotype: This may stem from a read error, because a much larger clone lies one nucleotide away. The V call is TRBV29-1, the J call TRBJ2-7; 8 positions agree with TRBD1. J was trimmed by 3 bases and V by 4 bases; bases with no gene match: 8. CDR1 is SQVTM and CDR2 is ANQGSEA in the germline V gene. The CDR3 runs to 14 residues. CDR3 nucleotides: TGCAGCGTTGGAGTAAGGACAGGGTTCTACGAGCAGTACTTC. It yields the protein CSVGVRTGFYEQYF.

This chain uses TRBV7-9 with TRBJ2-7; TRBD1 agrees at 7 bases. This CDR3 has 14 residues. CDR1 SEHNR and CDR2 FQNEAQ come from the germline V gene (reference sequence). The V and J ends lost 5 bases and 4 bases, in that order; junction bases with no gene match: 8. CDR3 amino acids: CASSERGRAYEQYF. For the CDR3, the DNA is TGTGCCAGCAGCGAAAGGGGGCGCGCTTACGAGCAGTACTTC.

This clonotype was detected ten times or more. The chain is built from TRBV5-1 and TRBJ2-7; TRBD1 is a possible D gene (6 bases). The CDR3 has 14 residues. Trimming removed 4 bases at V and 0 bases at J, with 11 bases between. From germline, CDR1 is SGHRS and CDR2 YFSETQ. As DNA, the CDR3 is TGCGCCAGCAGCCCCAGGGGTCTCTCCTACGAGCAGTACTTC. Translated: CASSPRGLSYEQYF.

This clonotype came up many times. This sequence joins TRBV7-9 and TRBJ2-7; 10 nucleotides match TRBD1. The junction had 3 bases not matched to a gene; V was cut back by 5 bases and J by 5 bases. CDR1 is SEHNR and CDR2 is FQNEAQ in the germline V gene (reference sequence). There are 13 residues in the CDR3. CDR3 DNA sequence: TGTGCCAGCAGCCGGACAGGGGGTGACGAGCAGTACTTC. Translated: CASSRTGGDEQYF.

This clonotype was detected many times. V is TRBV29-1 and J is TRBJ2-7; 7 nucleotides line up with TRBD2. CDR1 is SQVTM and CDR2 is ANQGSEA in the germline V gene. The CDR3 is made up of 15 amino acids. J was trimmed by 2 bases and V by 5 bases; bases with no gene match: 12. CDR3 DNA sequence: TGCAGCGTTAGGGGCGTAGCGGGCGGGGCCTACGAGCAGTACTTC. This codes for CSVRGVAGGAYEQYF.

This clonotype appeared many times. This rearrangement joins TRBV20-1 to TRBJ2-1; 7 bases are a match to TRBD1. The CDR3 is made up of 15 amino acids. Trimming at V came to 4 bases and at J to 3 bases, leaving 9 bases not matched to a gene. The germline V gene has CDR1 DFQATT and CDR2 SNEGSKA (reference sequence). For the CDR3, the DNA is TGCAGTGCTACACCTCCCGGGACAGACTACAATGAGCAGTTCTTC. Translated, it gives CSATPPGTDYNEQFF.

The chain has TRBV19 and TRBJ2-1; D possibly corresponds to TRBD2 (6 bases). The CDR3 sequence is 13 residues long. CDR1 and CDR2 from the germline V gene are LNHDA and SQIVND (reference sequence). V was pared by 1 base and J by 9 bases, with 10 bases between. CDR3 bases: TGTGCCAGTAGTATAGTGCCGGGAGTTGAGCAGTTCTTC. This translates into CASSIVPGVEQFF.

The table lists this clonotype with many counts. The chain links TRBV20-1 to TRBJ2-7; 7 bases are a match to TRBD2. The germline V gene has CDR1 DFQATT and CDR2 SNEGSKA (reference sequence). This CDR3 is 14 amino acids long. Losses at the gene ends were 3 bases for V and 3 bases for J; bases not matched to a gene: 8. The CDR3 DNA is TGCAGTGCTAGCGGCCTAGCGGAGAGCTACGAGCAGTACTTC. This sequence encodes CSASGLAESYEQYF.

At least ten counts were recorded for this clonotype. The CDR3 protein is CASSGVTGGTTGELFF. The CDR3 region has the DNA TGCGCCAGCAGCGGCGTTACAGGGGGCACGACCGGGGAGCTGTTTTTT. This chain joins TRBV4-1 and TRBJ2-2, with 9 nucleotides matching TRBD1. V shed 5 bases and J 5 bases; nucleotides not matched to a gene: 9. Germline CDR1 MGHRA, CDR2 YSYEKL. The CDR3 covers 16 residues.

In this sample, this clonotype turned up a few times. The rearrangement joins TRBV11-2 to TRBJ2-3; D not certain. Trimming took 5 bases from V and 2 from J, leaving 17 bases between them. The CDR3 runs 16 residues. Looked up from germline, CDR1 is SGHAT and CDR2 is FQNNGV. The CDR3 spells CASSRFMFGSTDTQYF. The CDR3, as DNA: TGTGCCAGCAGCAGATTTATGTTTGGATCCACAGATACGCAGTATTTT. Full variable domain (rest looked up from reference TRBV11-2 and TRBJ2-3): EAGVAQSPRYKIIEKRQSVAFWCNPISGHATLYWYQQILGQGPKLLIQFQNNGVVDDSQLPKDRFSAERLKGVDSTLKIQPAKLEDSAVYLCASSRFMFGSTDTQYFGPGTRLTVL.